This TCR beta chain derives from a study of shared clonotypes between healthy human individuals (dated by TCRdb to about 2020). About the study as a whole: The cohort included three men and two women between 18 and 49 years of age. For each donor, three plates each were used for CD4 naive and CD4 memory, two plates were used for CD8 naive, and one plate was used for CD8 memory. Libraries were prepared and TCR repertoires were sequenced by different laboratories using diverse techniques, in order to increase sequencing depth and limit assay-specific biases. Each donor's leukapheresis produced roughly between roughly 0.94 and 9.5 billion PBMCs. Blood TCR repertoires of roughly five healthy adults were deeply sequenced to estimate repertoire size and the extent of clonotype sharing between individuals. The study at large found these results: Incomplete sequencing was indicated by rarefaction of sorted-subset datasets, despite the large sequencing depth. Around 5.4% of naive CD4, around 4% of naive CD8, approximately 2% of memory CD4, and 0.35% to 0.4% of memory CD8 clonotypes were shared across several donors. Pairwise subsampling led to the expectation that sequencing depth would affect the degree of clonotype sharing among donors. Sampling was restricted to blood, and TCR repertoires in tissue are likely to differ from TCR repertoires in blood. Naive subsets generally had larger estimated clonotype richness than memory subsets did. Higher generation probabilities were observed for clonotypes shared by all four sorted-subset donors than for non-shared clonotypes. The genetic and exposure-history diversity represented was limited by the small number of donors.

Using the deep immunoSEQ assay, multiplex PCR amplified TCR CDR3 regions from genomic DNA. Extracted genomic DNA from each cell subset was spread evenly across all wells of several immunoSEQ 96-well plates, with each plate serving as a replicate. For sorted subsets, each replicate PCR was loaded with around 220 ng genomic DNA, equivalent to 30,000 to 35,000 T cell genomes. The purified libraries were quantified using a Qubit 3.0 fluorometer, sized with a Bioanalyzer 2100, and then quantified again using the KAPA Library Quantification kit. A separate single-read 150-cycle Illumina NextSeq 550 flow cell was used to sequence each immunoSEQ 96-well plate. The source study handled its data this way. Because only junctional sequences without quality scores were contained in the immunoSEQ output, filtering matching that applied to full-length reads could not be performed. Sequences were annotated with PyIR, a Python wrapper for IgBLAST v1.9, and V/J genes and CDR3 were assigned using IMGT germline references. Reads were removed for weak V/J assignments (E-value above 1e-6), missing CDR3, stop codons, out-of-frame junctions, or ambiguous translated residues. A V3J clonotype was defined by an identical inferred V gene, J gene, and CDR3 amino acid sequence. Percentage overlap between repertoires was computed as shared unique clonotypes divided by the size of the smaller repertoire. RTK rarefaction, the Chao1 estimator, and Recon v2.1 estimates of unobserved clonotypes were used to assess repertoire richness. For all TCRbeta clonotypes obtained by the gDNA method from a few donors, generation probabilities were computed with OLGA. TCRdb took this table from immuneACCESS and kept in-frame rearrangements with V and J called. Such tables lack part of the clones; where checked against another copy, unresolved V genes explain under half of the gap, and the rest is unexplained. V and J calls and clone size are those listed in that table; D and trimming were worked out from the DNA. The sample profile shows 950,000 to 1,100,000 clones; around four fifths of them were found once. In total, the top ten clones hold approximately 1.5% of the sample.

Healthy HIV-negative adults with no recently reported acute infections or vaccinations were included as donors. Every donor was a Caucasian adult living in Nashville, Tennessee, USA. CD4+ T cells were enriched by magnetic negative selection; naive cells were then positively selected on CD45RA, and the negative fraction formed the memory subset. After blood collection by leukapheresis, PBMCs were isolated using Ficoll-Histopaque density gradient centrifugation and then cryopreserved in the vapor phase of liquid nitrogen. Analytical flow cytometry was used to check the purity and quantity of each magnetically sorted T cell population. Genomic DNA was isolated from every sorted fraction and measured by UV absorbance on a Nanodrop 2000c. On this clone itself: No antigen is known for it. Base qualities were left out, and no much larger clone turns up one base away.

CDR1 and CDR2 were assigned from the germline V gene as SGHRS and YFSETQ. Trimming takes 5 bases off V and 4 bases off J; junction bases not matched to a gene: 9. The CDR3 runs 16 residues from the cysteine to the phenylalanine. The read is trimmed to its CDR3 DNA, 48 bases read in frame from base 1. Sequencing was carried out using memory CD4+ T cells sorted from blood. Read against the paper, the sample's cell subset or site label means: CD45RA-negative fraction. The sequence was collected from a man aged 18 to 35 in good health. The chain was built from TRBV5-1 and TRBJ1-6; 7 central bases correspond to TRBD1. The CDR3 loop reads CASRTTGKSYNSPLHF. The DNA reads TGCGCCAGCAGGACGACAGGGAAGAGTTATAATTCACCCCTCCACTTT.